A selection of T cell receptor beta chains follows, all from one sample in a study of vaccination and CD4 T cells after COVID-19. TCRdb called the PCR reads again in MiXCR, with one record for every CDR3 protein. Here the sample spans 25,000 or so distinct CDR3 sequences, around 53% being singletons. This material consisted of CD4+ T cells from blood, taken before SARS-CoV-2 vaccination. The source of these receptors is a human donor who had recovered from COVID-19. The CDR3 runs from the conserved cysteine through the conserved F or W. Each record gives: D gene, V gene, J gene, CDR3 length, CDR3 protein. The D gene is left open where the match is weak.

TRBD1	TRBV11-2	TRBJ2-3	16	CASSFVTGGAADTQYF
.	TRBV6-2/TRBV6-3	TRBJ2-2	15	CASSYSFVVTGELFF
.	TRBV28	TRBJ2-5	16	CASSLSGQGAGETQYF
TRBD2	TRBV2	TRBJ2-2	13	CATERERTGELFF
.	TRBV4-1	TRBJ2-2	15	CASSSGGARTGELFF
TRBD1	TRBV28	TRBJ1-2	15	CASSLRQGGNYGYTF
.	TRBV12-3/TRBV12-4	TRBJ2-2	12	CASSLPSGELFF
.	TRBV2	TRBJ1-3	16	CASTKGEGGNGNTIYF
.	TRBV20-1	TRBJ2-7	13	CSARPRSSYEQYF
TRBD2	TRBV20-1	TRBJ2-5	18	CSTGGSVGGNSFQETQYF
TRBD1	TRBV10-3	TRBJ2-7	14	CAITGQGNSYEQYF
.	TRBV29-1	TRBJ1-1	16	CSVRSAAGPGFTEAFF
TRBD2	TRBV6-5	TRBJ2-3	15	CASSYRLAGGDTQYF
.	TRBV19	TRBJ1-1	13	CASSEGGNTEAFF
.	TRBV7-3	TRBJ1-1	16	CASSLNPGGRNTEAFF
TRBD2	TRBV20-1	TRBJ2-3	22	CSAREPPRVGTSGRVMTDTQYF
TRBD1	TRBV20-1	TRBJ2-5	13	CSANVQGWETQYF
TRBD1	TRBV2	TRBJ1-2	15	CASRDGTGVIYGYTF
TRBD2	TRBV5-1	TRBJ2-2	17	CASSLLAGGWRTGELFF
TRBD2	TRBV6-1	TRBJ2-5	15	CASSATSGGGETQYF
TRBD1	TRBV28	TRBJ1-2	13	CASSSDRDYGYTF
.	TRBV7-6	TRBJ1-1	15	CASSSLLQTNTEAFF
.	TRBV7-2	TRBJ1-2	16	CASSLTRSAQVYGYTF
TRBD2	TRBV27	TRBJ2-7	14	CASKGLAGPYEQYF
TRBD1	TRBV28	TRBJ2-7	13	CASRTGTAYEQYF
.	TRBV28	TRBJ1-1	15	CASSRGGLRSTEAFF
.	TRBV11-2	TRBJ2-2	16	CASSLGQGSFTGELFF
TRBD1	TRBV20-1	TRBJ2-1	15	CSARDPGTGGNEQFF
.	TRBV7-3	TRBJ1-1	14	CASSHDGAGPEAFF
.	TRBV28	TRBJ2-5	12	CASSSGQETQYF
.	TRBV10-3	TRBJ2-5	11	CAIKSQETQYF
.	TRBV4-2	TRBJ2-3	15	CASSQDFRITDTQYF
.	TRBV2	TRBJ2-3	13	CASSVKGTDTQYF
TRBD2	TRBV27	TRBJ2-1	17	CASRHRTTLAGDFEQFF
.	TRBV24-1	TRBJ2-3	16	CATSDWDFRGVDTQYF
TRBD1	TRBV27	TRBJ1-5	14	CASSIDRGNQPQHF
.	TRBV21-1	TRBJ2-7	15	CASSPLSRDDYEQYF
.	TRBV2	TRBJ1-1	14	CASSATEGQNEAFF
TRBD2	TRBV24-1	TRBJ2-1	16	CATSLRLAGGYNEQFF
.	TRBV6-1	TRBJ1-5	19	CASSHLPWTEGVGNQPQHF
.	TRBV6-1	TRBJ1-2	13	CASRIRGDYGYTF
TRBD1	TRBV10-3	TRBJ1-5	16	CAISERTGGSIRPQHF
.	TRBV20-1	TRBJ2-1	12	CSAGQIANEQFF
.	TRBV7-2	TRBJ2-7	14	CASSLGTEVYEQYF
.	TRBV27	TRBJ2-7	15	CATSRAGSKSYEQYF
.	TRBV6-1	TRBJ2-7	12	CASTPVNGEQYF
.	TRBV20-1	TRBJ2-1	12	CSARDPITEQFF
TRBD1	TRBV5-4	TRBJ2-5	14	CASSLKQGDETQYF